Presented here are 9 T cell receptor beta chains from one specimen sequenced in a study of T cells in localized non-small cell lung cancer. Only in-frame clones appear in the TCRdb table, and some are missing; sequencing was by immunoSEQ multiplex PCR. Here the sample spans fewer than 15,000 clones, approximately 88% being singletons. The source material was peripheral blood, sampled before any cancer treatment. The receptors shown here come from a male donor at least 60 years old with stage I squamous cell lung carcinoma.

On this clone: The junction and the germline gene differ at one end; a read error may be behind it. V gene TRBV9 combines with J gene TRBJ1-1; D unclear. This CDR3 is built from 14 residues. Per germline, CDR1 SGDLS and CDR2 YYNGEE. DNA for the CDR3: TGTGCCAGCAGCGTAGACAGCGGGAACCCTGAAGCTTTCTTT. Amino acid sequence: CASSVDSGNPEAFF.

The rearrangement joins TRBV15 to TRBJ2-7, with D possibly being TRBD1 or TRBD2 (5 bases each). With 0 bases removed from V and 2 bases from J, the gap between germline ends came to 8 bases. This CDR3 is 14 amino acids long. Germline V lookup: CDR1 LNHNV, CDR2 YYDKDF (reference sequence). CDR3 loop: CATSRDRGPYEQYF. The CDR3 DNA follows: TGTGCCACCAGCAGAGATCGGGGACCCTACGAGCAGTACTTC.

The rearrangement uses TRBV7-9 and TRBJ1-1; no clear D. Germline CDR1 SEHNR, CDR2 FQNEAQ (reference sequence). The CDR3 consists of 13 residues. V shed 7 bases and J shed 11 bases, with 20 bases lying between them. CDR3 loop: CASNPETAPQAFF. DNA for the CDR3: TGTGCCAGCAACCCTGAAACGGCGCCCCAGGCTTTCTTT.

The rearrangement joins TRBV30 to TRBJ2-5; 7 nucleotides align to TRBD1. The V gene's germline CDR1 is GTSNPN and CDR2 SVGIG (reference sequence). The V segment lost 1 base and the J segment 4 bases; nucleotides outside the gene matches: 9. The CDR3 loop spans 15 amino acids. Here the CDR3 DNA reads TGTGCCTGGAGTGCCCCCGGGACAGCCCGAGAGACCCAGTACTTC. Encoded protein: CAWSAPGTARETQYF.

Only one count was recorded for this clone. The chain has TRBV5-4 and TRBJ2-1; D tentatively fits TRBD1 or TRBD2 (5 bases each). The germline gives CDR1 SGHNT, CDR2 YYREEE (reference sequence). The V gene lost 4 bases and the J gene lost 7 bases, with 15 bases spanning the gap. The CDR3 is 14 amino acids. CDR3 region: CASSPGTRGNEQFF. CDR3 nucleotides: TGTGCCAGCAGCCCCGGGACCCGGGGTAATGAGCAGTTCTTC.

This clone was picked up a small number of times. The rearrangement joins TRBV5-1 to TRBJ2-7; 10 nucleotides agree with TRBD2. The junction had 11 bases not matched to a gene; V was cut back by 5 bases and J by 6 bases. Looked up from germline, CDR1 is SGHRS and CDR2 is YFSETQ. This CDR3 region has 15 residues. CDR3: CASSQASGSEFEQYF. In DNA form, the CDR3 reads TGCGCCAGCAGTCAAGCTAGCGGGAGTGAGTTCGAGCAGTACTTC.

CDR3 nucleotide sequence: TGTGCCAGCAGTCAGGGACAGGTCGCGCAGTACTTC. Translated, it gives CASSQGQVAQYF. The chain has TRBV6-1 and TRBJ2-7, with 8 nucleotides matching TRBD1. Germline CDR1 MNHNS, CDR2 SASEGT. The CDR3 is 12 residues long. J gave up 9 bases and V 5 bases, and 6 bases lay outside the gene matches.

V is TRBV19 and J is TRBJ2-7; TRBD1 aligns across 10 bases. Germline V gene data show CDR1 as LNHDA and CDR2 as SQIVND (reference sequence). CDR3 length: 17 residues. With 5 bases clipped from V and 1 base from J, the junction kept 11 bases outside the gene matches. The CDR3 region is CASSPRTGGVSSYEQYF. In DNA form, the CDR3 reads TGTGCCAGTAGTCCCCGGACAGGGGGGGTATCATCCTACGAGCAGTACTTC.

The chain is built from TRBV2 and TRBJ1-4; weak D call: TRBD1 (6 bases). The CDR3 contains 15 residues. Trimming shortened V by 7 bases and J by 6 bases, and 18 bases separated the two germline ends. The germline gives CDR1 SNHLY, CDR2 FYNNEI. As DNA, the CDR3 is TGTGCCAGCACTGAGGATCCAGGGGCCGATGAAAAACTGTTTTTT. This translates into CASTEDPGADEKLFF.